This T cell receptor beta chain was obtained from a study of T cell repertoires in cytomegalovirus infection. Background on the study: Public TCR beta signatures provided an indication of both CMV infection and a matching HLA type.

In this sample, this clonotype turned up a few times. Its antigen is not known. Trimming removed 6 bases from V and 1 base from J, with 14 bases in between. The germline V gene encodes CDR1 SGHVS and CDR2 FNYEAQ. CDR3 length: 15 amino acids. TCRdb reanalysed the reads using MiXCR and keeps one entry per CDR3 protein. The repertoire holds about 89,000 distinct CDR3 sequences, with 25% to 30% as singletons. The material sequenced was CD8+ T cells from cultured PBMCs, taken from culture after CMV antigen stimulation. The chain is built from TRBV7-6 and TRBJ2-3, with D possibly matching TRBD1 (6 bases). The receptor comes from a human donor in good health (CMV status not recorded). Some clones in this sample may be carry-over from other donors' samples. The CDR3 DNA follows: TGTGCCAGCAGTTCCTGGGCAGGGGGCACAGATACGCAGTATTTT. This translates into CASSSWAGGTDTQYF. The complete variable domain, with remaining parts taken from reference TRBV7-6 and TRBJ2-3, reads GAGVSQSPRYKVTKRGQDVALRCDPISGHVSLYWYRQALGQGPEFLTYFNYEAQQDKSGLPNDRFSAERPEGSISTLTIQRTEQRDSAMYRCASSSWAGGTDTQYFGPGTRLTVL.